This T cell receptor (beta chain) was sequenced in a study of OX40 agonist ivuxolimab in advanced cancers. The overall study: All patients had ivuxolimab intravenously every 2 weeks at 0.01 to 10 mg/kg. The study, taken as a whole, reports: At 0.1 to 3.0 mg/kg, CD4+ and CD8+ blood T cells expanded clonally by week 6. CD4+ T cells averaged fewer expanded clones than CD8+ T cells.

Using immunoSEQ multiplex PCR, the repertoire was profiled, and TCRdb retains in-frame clones only, with some absent. This sample has some 86,000 clones, with roughly 94% found just once. Prior autoimmune disease or systemic immunosuppression barred patients. Trimming at V came to 2 bases and at J to 4 bases, leaving 3 bases not matched to a gene. Germline lookup yields CDR1 GTSNPN and CDR2 SVGIG (reference sequence). The CDR3 totals 14 residues. Remarks on this clone: The antigen remains unidentified.

The chain combines TRBV30 with TRBJ1-2; 11 bases line up with TRBD1. The clonotype originates from an adult with an advanced solid tumor such as melanoma, head and neck, liver or kidney cancer. The input for sequencing was CD4+ or CD8+ T cells sorted from blood, taken in a trial of the OX40 agonist ivuxolimab. In DNA form, the CDR3 reads TGTGCCTGGAGTCGGACAGGGGGCTCCTATGGCTACACCTTC. Amino acid sequence: CAWSRTGGSYGYTF.